Sequencing of this TCR beta chain was carried out in a study of blood T cell repertoires in COVID-19. TCRdb's table, derived via immunoSEQ multiplex PCR, lists solely in-frame clones and lacks some. The repertoire holds 150,000 to 200,000 clones, with approximately 88% as singletons. This clonotype was obtained from a woman aged 30 to 39 with acute or convalescent COVID-19. Specimen: peripheral blood.

CDR3 DNA: TGTGCCAGCAGTCTCAGCGGGAGCGCGTACAATGAGCAGTTCTTC. The encoded protein is CASSLSGSAYNEQFF. The genes are TRBV27 and TRBJ2-1, with 8 bases lining up with TRBD2. The J segment lost 4 bases and the V segment lost 5 bases, leaving 7 bases of the junction unmatched. The germline CDR1 and CDR2 sequences are MNHEY and SMNVEV (reference sequence). The CDR3 is 15 amino acids.